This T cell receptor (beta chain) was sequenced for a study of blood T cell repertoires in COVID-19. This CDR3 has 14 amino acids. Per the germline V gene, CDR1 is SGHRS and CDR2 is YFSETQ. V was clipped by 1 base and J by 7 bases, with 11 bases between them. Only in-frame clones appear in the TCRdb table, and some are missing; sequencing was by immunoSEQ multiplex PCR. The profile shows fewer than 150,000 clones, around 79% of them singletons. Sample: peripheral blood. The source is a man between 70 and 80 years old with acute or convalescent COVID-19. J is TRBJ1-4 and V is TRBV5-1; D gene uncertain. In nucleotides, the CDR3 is TGCGCCAGCAGCTTGAGGAGTAATGGTGAAAAACTGTTTTTT. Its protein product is CASSLRSNGEKLFF. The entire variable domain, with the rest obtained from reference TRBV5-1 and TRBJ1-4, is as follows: KAGVTQTPRYLIKTRGQQVTLSCSPISGHRSVSWYQQTPGQGLQFLFEYFSETQRNKGNFPGRFSGRQFSNSRSEMNVSTLELGDSALYLCASSLRSNGEKLFFGSGTQLSVL.